This T cell receptor beta chain originates from a study of T-cell reconstitution after alpha-beta-depleted transplantation in children. Unique molecular identifiers featured in how the TCRbeta library was prepared. Via MiXCR, TCRdb re-called the PCR reads, giving one row per CDR3 protein. The data show about 500,000 distinct CDR3 sequences, 32% seen once. This clonotype was sampled from a human donor who donated a stem cell graft to a child with aplastic anemia. The sequenced sample was PBMCs from the stem cell graft donor, obtained from the stem cell graft.

This CDR3 is CASSDLRGVTEAFF. CDR3 coding DNA: TGTGCCAGCAGTGACCTAAGGGGGGTCACTGAAGCTTTCTTT. The gene calls are TRBV25-1 and TRBJ1-1, with TRBD1 as a possible D gene (6 bases). V was cut by 3 bases and J by 4 bases, with 12 bases left in between. The CDR3 has 14 residues. CDR1 and CDR2 from the germline V gene are MGHDK and SYGVNS.